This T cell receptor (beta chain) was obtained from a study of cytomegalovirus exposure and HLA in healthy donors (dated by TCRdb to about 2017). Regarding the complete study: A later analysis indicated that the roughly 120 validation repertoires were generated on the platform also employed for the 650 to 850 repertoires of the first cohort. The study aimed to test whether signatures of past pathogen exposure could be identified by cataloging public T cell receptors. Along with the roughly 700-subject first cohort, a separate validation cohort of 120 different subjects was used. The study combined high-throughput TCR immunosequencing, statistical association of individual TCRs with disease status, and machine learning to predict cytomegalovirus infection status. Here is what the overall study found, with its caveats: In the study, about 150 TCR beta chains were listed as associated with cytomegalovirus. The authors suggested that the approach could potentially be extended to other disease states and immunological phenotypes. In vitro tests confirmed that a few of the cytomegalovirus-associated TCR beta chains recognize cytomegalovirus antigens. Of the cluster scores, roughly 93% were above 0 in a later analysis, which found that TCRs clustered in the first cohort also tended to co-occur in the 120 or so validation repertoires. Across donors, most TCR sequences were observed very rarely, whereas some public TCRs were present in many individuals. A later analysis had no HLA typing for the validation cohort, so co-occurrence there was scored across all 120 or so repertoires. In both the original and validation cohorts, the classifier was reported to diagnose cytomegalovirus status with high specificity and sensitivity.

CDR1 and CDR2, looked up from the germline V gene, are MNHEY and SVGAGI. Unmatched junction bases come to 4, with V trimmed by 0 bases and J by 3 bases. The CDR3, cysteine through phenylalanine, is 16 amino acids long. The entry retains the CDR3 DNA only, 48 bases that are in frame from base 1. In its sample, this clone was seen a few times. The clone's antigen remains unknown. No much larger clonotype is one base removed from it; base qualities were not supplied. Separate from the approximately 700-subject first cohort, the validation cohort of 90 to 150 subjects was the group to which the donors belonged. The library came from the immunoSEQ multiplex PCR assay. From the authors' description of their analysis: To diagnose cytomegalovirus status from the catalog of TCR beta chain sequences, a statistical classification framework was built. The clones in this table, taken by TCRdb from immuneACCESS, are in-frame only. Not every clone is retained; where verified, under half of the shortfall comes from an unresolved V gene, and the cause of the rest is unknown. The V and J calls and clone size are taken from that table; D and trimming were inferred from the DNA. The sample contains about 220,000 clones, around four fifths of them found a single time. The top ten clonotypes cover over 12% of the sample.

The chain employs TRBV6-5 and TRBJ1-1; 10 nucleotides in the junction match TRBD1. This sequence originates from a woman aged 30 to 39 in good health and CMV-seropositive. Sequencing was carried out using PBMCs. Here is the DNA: TGTGCCAGCAGTTACTCAGCGACAGGGGGCCACACTGAAGCTTTCTTT. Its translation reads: CASSYSATGGHTEAFF.